The rows below give T cell receptor beta chains drawn from one sample of a study of blood T cell repertoires in COVID-19. Assay: immunoSEQ multiplex PCR; the TCRdb copy retains only in-frame clones and omits some. The sample has 60,000 to 75,000 clones; about 89% are singletons. Source material: peripheral blood. These receptors all come from a man aged 45-60 years with active COVID-19. Both conserved end residues are part of each CDR3. The D gene is left open where the match is weak. Rows give clone size only sometimes, using once, few, many, or a class for an expanded clone.

j_call | d_call | clone_size | v_call | cdr3_aa | cdr3_nt
TRBJ1-2 | TRBD1 | - | TRBV7-9 | CASSRDSVYGYTF | TGTGCCAGCAGCCGGGACAGCGTCTATGGCTACACCTTC
TRBJ1-1 | TRBD1 | - | TRBV7-2 | CASSLALNQGTGRNTEAFF | TGTGCCAGCAGCTTAGCCCTTAATCAGGGGACAGGGAGGAACACTGAAGCTTTCTTT
TRBJ1-3 | TRBD1 | - | TRBV6-5 | CASSSFLGQGRNTIYF | TGTGCCAGCAGTTCTTTCCTGGGACAGGGGAGAAACACCATATATTTT
TRBJ2-7 | - | few | TRBV9 | CASSPPSPYEQYF | TGTGCCAGCAGCCCCCCTAGCCCTTACGAGCAGTACTTC
TRBJ2-7 | TRBD2 | once | TRBV2 | CASSRSGGAGAREQYF | TGTGCCAGCAGTCGAAGCGGGGGGGCCGGCGCGAGGGAGCAGTACTTC
TRBJ1-1 | TRBD1 | few | TRBV28 | CASRPTGDWAEAFF | TGTGCCAGCAGACCAACAGGGGATTGGGCTGAAGCTTTCTTT
TRBJ2-3 | - | once | TRBV9 | CASSAVGRSETQYF | TGTGCCAGCAGCGCGGTAGGGAGATCTGAAACGCAGTATTTT
TRBJ2-1 | - | - | TRBV10-2 | CASSDFVTRSYNEQFF | TGCGCCAGCAGTGATTTTGTGACACGGTCCTACAATGAGCAGTTCTTC
TRBJ2-1 | - | - | TRBV4-3 | CASSQGSGVYNEQFF | TGCGCCAGCAGCCAGGGATCGGGAGTCTACAATGAGCAGTTCTTC
TRBJ1-2 | - | - | TRBV5-1 | CASSLGQDFYGYTF | TGCGCCAGCAGCTTGGGACAGGACTTCTATGGCTACACCTTC